The next 10 T cell receptor beta chains were all read from a single sample in a study of T cells after yellow fever vaccination. TCRdb re-called the 5' RACE reads with MiXCR, one entry per CDR3 protein. The sample contains approximately 550,000 distinct CDR3 sequences, roughly 21% of which appear only once. Material: PBMCs, obtained 15 days after the yellow fever booster vaccination. All receptors come from a man under 40 who received the YFV17D yellow fever vaccine.

The V call is TRBV27, the J call TRBJ2-1, with TRBD2 matching over 9 bases. Germline trimming cut 5 bases from V and 7 bases from J; bases unmatched to any gene: 9. The germline V gene has CDR1 MNHEY and CDR2 SMNVEV (reference sequence). The CDR3 spans 15 residues. As DNA, the CDR3 is TGTGCCAGCAGTATAGCGGGACTAGCTGTAAATGAGCAGTTCTTC. Its protein is CASSIAGLAVNEQFF.

This sequence joins TRBV10-3 and TRBJ2-5, with D hard to call. From germline, CDR1 is ENHRY and CDR2 SYGVKD. Between the trimmed V and J ends, which lost 5 bases and 3 bases, there was a span of 7 bases. The CDR3 runs to 12 residues. The CDR3 DNA sequence: TGTGCCATCAGTTGGTCGGAAGAGACCCAGTACTTC. As protein: CAISWSEETQYF.

This clonotype was detected a few times. The V and J genes are TRBV25-1 and TRBJ2-7; 7 nucleotides match TRBD1. Germline lookup yields CDR1 MGHDK and CDR2 SYGVNS. This CDR3 comprises 15 residues. Losses at the gene ends were 5 bases for V and 0 bases for J; bases not matched to a gene: 7. The CDR3 region is CASSSRDRPSYEQYF. In nucleotides, the CDR3 is TGTGCCAGCAGTAGCCGGGACAGACCCTCCTACGAGCAGTACTTC.

This clonotype was recorded a few times. CDR3 sequence: CASTWPSTDTQYF. The CDR3 DNA is TGTGCCAGCACATGGCCAAGCACAGATACGCAGTATTTT. This chain uses TRBV7-9 with TRBJ2-3; D remains unclear. CDR1 and CDR2 (germline): SEHNR, FQNEAQ (reference sequence). This CDR3 has 13 residues. Trimming removed 7 bases at V and 0 bases at J, with 8 bases between.

The rearrangement uses TRBV20-1 and TRBJ1-6; 7 bases align to TRBD1. In germline, CDR1 is DFQATT, CDR2 SNEGSKA (reference sequence). The CDR3 is made up of 14 amino acids. The trim removed 7 bases at V and 8 bases at J, leaving 11 bases unmatched. CDR3 in amino acids: CSGREGAWDSPLHF. The CDR3 DNA is TGCAGTGGGAGAGAGGGGGCTTGGGATTCACCCCTCCACTTT.

The chain joins TRBV12-3 or TRBV12-4 to TRBJ2-2; the match to TRBD2 covers 7 bases. V was clipped by 6 bases and J by 6 bases; unmatched bases: 10. This CDR3 comprises 15 residues. CDR3 sequence reads: CASRTIGGGPGELFF. The CDR3, as DNA: TGTGCCAGCAGGACCATTGGGGGAGGGCCCGGGGAGCTGTTTTTT.

This chain links TRBV7-9 with TRBJ2-3, with a weak D call TRBD2 (5 bases). Germline CDR1 is SEHNR and CDR2 is FQNEAQ (reference sequence). V dropped 7 bases and J dropped 0 bases, with 17 bases sitting between them. The CDR3 is made up of 16 amino acids. The CDR3 DNA reads as TGTGCCAGCACGGCCCGGGGTCCTTCTAGCACAGATACGCAGTATTTT. This translates into CASTARGPSSTDTQYF.

V and J are TRBV24-1 and TRBJ2-7, with TRBD2 identical over 8 bases. The CDR3 runs 14 residues. The V segment lost 3 bases and the J segment 5 bases; nucleotides outside the gene matches: 5. Per the germline V gene, CDR1 is KGHDR and CDR2 is SFDVKD. CDR3: CATSDPGLADEQYF. The CDR3, as DNA: TGTGCCACCAGTGATCCAGGACTAGCAGACGAGCAGTACTTC.

The J gene is TRBJ2-7, the V gene TRBV25-1, with 10 bases fitting TRBD2. Germline V gene sequence: CDR1 MGHDK, CDR2 SYGVNS. The J segment lost 3 bases and the V segment lost 2 bases, leaving 19 bases of the junction unmatched. CDR3 length: 20 residues. CDR3 nucleotide sequence: TGTGCCAGCAGTGAACGGTATCCTAGCGGGAGCCGTTCGGGTAACTACGAGCAGTACTTC. Translation: CASSERYPSGSRSGNYEQYF.

This chain links TRBV29-1 with TRBJ2-3; D remains ambiguous. Germline CDR1 is SQVTM and CDR2 is ANQGSEA. The CDR3 sequence is 12 residues long. V lost 2 bases and J lost 3, with 6 bases in between. The CDR3 protein is CSVEYVTDTQYF. The DNA of the CDR3 is TGCAGCGTTGAATATGTTACAGATACGCAGTATTTT.